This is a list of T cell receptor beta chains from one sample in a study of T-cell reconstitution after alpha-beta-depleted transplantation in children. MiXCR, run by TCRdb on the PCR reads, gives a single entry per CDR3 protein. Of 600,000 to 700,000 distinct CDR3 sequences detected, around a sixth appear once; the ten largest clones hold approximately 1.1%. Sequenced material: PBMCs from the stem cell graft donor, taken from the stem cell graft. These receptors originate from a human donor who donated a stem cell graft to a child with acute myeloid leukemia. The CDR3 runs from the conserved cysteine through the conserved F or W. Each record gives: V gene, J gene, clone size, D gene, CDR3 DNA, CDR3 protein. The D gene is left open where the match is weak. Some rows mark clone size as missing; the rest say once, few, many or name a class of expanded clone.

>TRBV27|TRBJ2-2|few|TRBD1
TGTGCCAGCAGTTTCCCCGGGACAGGGAACACCGGGGAGCTGTTTTTT
CASSFPGTGNTGELFF
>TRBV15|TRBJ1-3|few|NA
TGTGCCACCAGCAGAGATTCTTCGGGGGCGGCTGGAAACACCATATATTTT
CATSRDSSGAAGNTIYF
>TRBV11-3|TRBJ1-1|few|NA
TGTGCCAGCAGCCCGATGGGGGGTATCGGCACTGAAGCTTTCTTT
CASSPMGGIGTEAFF
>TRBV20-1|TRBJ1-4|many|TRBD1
TGCAGTGCTCGGAACAGGGGGCGAAATGAAAAACTGTTTTTT
CSARNRGRNEKLFF
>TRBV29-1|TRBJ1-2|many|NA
TGCAGCGTTGGGCCAGAGTATGGCTACACCTTC
CSVGPEYGYTF
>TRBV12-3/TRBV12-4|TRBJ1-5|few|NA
TGTGCCAGCAGTGAATGGGGCAATCAGCCCCAGCATTTT
CASSEWGNQPQHF
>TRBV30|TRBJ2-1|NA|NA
TGTGCCTGGAGGGGAAACAATGAGCAGTTCTTC
CAWRGNNEQFF
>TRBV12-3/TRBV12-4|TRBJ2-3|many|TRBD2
TGTGCCAGCAGCCCCGGGGGGGCGCCGGGAGATACGCAGTATTTT
CASSPGGAPGDTQYF
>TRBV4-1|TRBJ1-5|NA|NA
TGCGCCAGCAGCAGAGTGGCGGGCAATCAGCCCCAGCATTTT
CASSRVAGNQPQHF
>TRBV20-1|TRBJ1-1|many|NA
TGCAGTGCTAGAGATCGGATGAACACTGAAGCTTTCTTT
CSARDRMNTEAFF
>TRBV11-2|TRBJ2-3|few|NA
TGTGCCAGCAGCTTAGATCGGATCGCTCCCACAGATACGCAGTATTTT
CASSLDRIAPTDTQYF
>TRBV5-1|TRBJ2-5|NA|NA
TGCGCCAGCAGCGCAACACCTCAGGGGCCGGAGACCCAGTACTTC
CASSATPQGPETQYF
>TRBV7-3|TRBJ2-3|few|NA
TGTGCCAGCAGCTTAACGTGGCGGGGTCGCCCGGGAGATACGCAGTATTTT
CASSLTWRGRPGDTQYF
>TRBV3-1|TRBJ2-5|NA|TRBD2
TGTGCCAGCAGCTGGACTAGCGGGGGCACACCAGGTCGGTTC
CASSWTSGGTPGRF
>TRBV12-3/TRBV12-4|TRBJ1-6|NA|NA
TGTGCCAGCAGCCCCCTACAGGGAGCACCCCTCCACTTT
CASSPLQGAPLHF
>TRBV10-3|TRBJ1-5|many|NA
TGTGCCATCAGTGGGACAGCAAGCAATCAGCCCCAGCATTTT
CAISGTASNQPQHF